Each of the 3 T cell receptor beta chains below was sequenced from the same sample in a study of T cells in narcolepsy. Data came from immunoSEQ multiplex PCR; TCRdb stores just in-frame clones and leaves some out. The data contain more than 20,000 clones, approximately 85% of them seen just once; the ten biggest clones take up more than 8.5%. The sample taken for sequencing was memory (CD45RA-) CD4+ T cells from blood. The receptors shown here come from a human donor in good health.

The chain recombines TRBV30 with TRBJ2-7, with D possibly matching TRBD1 (6 bases). V was trimmed by 5 bases and J by 5 bases, leaving 13 bases between them. This CDR3 spans 12 amino acids. The germline gives CDR1 GTSNPN, CDR2 SVGIG (reference sequence). The CDR3 bases are TGTGCCTGGGGGGGCGGATCCAACGAGCAGTACTTC. This sequence encodes CAWGGGSNEQYF. The full variable domain, its missing parts supplied by reference TRBV30 and TRBJ2-7, is SQTIHQWPATLVQPVGSPLSLECTVEGTSNPNLYWYRQAAGRGLQLLFYSVGIGQISSEVPQNLSASRPQDRQFILSSKKLLLSDSGFYLCAWGGGSNEQYFGPGTRLTVT.

This clone was detected a few times. The V and J genes are TRBV2 and TRBJ2-5; D unclear. The CDR3 is 14 amino acids. Germline V gene lookup returns CDR1 SNHLY and CDR2 FYNNEI. V was clipped by 6 bases and J by 1 base, with 12 bases between them. The CDR3 region is CASRFDSTQETQYF. The CDR3 nucleotides are TGTGCCAGCAGGTTCGACTCAACCCAAGAGACCCAGTACTTC.

The chain combines TRBV15 with TRBJ1-1; possibly TRBD1 for D (5 bases). Germline V CDR1 and CDR2: LNHNV, YYDKDF (reference sequence). Trimming stripped 5 bases from V and 5 bases from J, with 12 bases between. This CDR3 comprises 13 residues. The CDR3 reads CATSVGGRTEAFF. The CDR3 DNA reads as TGTGCCACCAGCGTGGGGGGGAGGACTGAAGCTTTCTTT.